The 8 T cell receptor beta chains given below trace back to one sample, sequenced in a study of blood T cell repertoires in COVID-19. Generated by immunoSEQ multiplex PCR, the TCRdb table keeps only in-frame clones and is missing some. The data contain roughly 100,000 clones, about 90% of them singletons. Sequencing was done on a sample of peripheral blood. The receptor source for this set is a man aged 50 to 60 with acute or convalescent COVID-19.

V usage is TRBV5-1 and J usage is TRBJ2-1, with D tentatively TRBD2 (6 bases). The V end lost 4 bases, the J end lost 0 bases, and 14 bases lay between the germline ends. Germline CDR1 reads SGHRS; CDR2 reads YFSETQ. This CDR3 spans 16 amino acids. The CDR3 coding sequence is TGCGCCAGCAGCCCCGGTGGTAGCGGCTCCTACAATGAGCAGTTCTTC. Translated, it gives CASSPGGSGSYNEQFF.

Here the CDR3 DNA reads TGTGCCAGCAGCCCCACTGAGGGGGTGGTTCAGCCCCAGCATTTT. This sequence encodes CASSPTEGVVQPQHF. The chain recombines TRBV7-9 with TRBJ1-5, with D tentatively TRBD1 (6 bases). CDR1 and CDR2 (germline): SEHNR, FQNEAQ (reference sequence). V lost 5 bases, J lost 6 bases, and 17 bases lay in between. This CDR3 has 15 residues.

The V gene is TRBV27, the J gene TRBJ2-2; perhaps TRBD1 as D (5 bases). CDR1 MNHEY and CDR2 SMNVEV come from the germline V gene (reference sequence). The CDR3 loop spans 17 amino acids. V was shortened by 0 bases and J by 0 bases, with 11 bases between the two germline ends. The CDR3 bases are TGTGCCAGCAGTTTATCACAGGCAAACGCGAACACCGGGGAGCTGTTTTTT. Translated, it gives CASSLSQANANTGELFF.

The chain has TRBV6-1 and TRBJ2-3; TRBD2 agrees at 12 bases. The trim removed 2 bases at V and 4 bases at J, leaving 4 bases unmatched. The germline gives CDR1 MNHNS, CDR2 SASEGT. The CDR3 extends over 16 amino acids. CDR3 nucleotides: TGTGCCAGCAGTGAACCCCTAGCGGGAGGGTCAGATACGCAGTATTTT. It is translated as CASSEPLAGGSDTQYF.

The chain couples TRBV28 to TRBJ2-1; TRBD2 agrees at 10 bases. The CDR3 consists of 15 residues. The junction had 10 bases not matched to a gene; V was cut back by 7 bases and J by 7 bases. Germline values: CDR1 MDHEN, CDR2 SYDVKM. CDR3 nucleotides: TGTGCCAGCAACCTTCCCCCTAGCGGGAGTAATGAGCAGTTCTTC. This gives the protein CASNLPPSGSNEQFF.

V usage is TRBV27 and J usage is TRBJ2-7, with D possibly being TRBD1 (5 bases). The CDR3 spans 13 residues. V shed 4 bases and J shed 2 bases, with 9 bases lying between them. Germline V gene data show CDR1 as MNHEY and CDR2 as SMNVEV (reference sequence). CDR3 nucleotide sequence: TGTGCCAGCAGTTCGACAGTTACCTACGAGCAGTACTTC. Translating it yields CASSSTVTYEQYF.

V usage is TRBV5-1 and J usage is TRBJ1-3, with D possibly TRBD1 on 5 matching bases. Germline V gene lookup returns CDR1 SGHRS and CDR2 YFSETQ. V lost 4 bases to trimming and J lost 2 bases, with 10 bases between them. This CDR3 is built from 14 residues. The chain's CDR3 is CASSHGTPGNTIYF. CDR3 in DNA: TGCGCCAGCAGCCATGGGACTCCTGGAAACACCATATATTTT.

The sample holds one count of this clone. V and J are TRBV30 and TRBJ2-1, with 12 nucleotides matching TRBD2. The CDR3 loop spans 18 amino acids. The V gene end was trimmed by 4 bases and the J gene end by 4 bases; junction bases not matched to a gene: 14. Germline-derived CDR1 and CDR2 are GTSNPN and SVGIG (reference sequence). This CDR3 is CAWNLESSLAGGYNEQFF. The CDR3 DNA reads TGTGCCTGGAACCTAGAGTCGTCACTAGCGGGGGGTTACAATGAGCAGTTCTTC. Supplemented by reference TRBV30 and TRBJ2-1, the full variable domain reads SQTIHQWPATLVQPVGSPLSLECTVEGTSNPNLYWYRQAAGRGLQLLFYSVGIGQISSEVPQNLSASRPQDRQFILSSKKLLLSDSGFYLCAWNLESSLAGGYNEQFFGPGTRLTVL.